This is a list of T cell receptor beta chains from one sample in a study of T cell responses to AZD1222 COVID-19 vaccine. Generated by immunoSEQ multiplex PCR, the TCRdb table keeps only in-frame clones and is missing some. The table lists 53,000 or so clones, 75% to 90% of them singletons. The material sequenced was peripheral blood, taken on day 0 of MenACWY control vaccination. The receptors were gathered from an adult in good health. Both conserved end residues are part of each CDR3. The listing skips clone size in some rows; elsewhere it reads once, few, many or a size class.

j_call,clone_size,v_call,cdr3_aa
TRBJ2-2,-,TRBV2,CASSRVRQGTGELFF
TRBJ2-1,-,TRBV27,CASSLSRGARNEQFF
TRBJ2-7,once,TRBV30,CAWSGPDRRPYEQYF
TRBJ2-5,-,TRBV7-9,CASSSGTGSETQYF
TRBJ1-2,few,TRBV19,CASRDSSNYGYTF
TRBJ2-6,-,TRBV5-6,CASSLGSTRASGANVLTF
TRBJ1-5,-,TRBV2,CASRLTGPNQPQHF
TRBJ1-2,-,TRBV7-9,CASSSQPGRPSGGYTF
TRBJ1-2,-,TRBV7-2,CASSSQGISYGYTF
TRBJ2-7,once,TRBV4-2,CASGTAEYYEQYF
TRBJ2-7,-,TRBV20-1,CSARDSYEQYF
TRBJ2-7,once,TRBV7-8,CASSFRSAANLYEQYF
TRBJ1-5,-,TRBV28,CASSGTMQHF
TRBJ2-1,-,TRBV7-2,CASSPFLVEQFF
TRBJ2-2,-,TRBV7-6,CASSFRREYGGELFF
TRBJ1-3,-,TRBV10-3,CAISDGGTVLSGNTIYF
TRBJ1-5,-,TRBV19,CASSQRPNYSNQPQHF
TRBJ1-5,-,TRBV10-3,CAISVRGGTQQPQHF
TRBJ2-3,-,TRBV10-3,CAISGQGTDTQYF
TRBJ1-3,-,TRBV29-1,CSVEQGANTIYF
TRBJ1-5,-,TRBV7-8,CASSPLGASNQPQHF
TRBJ2-4,-,TRBV7-9,CASSPRQGPLENIQYF
TRBJ1-1,-,TRBV28,CASSLFGALNTEAFF
TRBJ2-2,once,TRBV30,CAWSPPGRTGTNTGELFF
TRBJ1-3,-,TRBV18,CASSPRSGARYSGNTIYF
TRBJ1-5,once,TRBV15,CATSRVQTNQPQHF